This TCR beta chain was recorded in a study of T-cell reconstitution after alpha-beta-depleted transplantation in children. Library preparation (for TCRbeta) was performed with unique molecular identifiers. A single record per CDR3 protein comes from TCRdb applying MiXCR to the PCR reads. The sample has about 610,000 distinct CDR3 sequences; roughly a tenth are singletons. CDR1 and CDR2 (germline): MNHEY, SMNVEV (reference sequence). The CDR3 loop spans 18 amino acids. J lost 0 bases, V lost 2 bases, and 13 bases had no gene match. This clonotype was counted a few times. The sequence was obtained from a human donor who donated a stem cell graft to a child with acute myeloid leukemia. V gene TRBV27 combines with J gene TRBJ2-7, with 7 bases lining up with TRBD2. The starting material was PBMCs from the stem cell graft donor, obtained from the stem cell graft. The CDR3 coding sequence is TGTGCCAGCAGTTTAGCGGGAGCCTTGGGCCCGGGCTCCTACGAGCAGTACTTC. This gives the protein CASSLAGALGPGSYEQYF.